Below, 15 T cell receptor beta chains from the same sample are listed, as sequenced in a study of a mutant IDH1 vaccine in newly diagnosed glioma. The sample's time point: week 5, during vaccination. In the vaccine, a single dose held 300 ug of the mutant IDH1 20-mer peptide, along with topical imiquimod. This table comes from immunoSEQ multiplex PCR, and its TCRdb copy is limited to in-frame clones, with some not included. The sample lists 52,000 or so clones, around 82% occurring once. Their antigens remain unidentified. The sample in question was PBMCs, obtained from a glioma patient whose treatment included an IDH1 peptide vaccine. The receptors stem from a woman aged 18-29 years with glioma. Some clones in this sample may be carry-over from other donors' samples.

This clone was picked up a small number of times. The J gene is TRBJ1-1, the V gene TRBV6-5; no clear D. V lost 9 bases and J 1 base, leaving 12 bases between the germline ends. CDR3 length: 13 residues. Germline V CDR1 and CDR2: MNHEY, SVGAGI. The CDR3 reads CASLNDKNTEAFF. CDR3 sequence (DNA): TGTGCCAGTCTAAATGATAAGAACACTGAAGCTTTCTTT.

In nucleotides, the CDR3 is TGTGCCATCAGTGAGTCAGGCGAGCGGGGGACCTACGAGCAGTACTTC. Amino acids: CAISESGERGTYEQYF. V and J are TRBV10-3 and TRBJ2-7, with TRBD2 matching over 8 bases. This CDR3 has 16 residues. J lost 2 bases, V lost 0 bases, and 6 bases had no gene match. Germline V gene data show CDR1 as ENHRY and CDR2 as SYGVKD.

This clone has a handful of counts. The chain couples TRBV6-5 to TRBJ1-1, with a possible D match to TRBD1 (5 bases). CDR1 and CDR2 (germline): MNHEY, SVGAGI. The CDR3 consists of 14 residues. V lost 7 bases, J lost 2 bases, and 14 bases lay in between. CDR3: CASTWAGRNTEAFF. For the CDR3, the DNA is TGTGCCAGCACGTGGGCAGGGAGAAACACTGAAGCTTTCTTT.

The CDR3 sequence is CASSPRQGAVYEQYF. In nucleotides, the CDR3 is TGTGCCAGCTCCCCTCGACAGGGTGCCGTCTACGAGCAGTACTTC. V is TRBV25-1 and J is TRBJ2-7; TRBD1 matches at 7 bases. Trimming cost V 8 bases and J 3 bases; bases outside gene matches: 13. The CDR3 length is 15 residues. Per germline, CDR1 MGHDK and CDR2 SYGVNS.

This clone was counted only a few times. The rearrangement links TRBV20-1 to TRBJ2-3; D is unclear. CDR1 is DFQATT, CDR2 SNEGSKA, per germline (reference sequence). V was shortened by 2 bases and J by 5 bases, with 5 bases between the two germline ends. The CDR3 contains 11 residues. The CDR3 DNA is TGCAGTGCTAGAACCTTAGATACGCAGTATTTT. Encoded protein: CSARTLDTQYF.

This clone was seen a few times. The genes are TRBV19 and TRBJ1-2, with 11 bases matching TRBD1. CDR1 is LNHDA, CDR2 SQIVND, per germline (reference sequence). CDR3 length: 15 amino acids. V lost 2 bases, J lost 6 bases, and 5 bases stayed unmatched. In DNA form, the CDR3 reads TGTGCCAGTAGTATAAGGGGACAGGGGGTCGATGGCTACACCTTC. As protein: CASSIRGQGVDGYTF.

The CDR3 DNA reads TGTGCCAGCAGTGTGAATACCGCTTCACCCCTCCACTTT. It yields the protein CASSVNTASPLHF. This chain joins TRBV6-5 and TRBJ1-6; D is undetermined. Germline V CDR1 and CDR2: MNHEY, SVGAGI. Trimming removed 5 bases from V and 9 bases from J, with 11 bases in between. The CDR3 runs to 13 residues.

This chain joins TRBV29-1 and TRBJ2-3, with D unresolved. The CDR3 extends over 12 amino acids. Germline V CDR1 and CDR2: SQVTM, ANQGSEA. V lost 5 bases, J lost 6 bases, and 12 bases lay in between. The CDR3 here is CSVIASGDTQYF. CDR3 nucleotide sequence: TGCAGCGTTATAGCCTCGGGCGATACGCAGTATTTT.

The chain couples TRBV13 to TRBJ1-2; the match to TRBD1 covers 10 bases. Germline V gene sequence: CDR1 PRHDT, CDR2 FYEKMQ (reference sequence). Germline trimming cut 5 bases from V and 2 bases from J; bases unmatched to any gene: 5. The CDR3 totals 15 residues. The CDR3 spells CASSPGQGGNYGYTF. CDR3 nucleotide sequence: TGTGCCAGCAGCCCAGGACAGGGGGGGAACTATGGCTACACCTTC.

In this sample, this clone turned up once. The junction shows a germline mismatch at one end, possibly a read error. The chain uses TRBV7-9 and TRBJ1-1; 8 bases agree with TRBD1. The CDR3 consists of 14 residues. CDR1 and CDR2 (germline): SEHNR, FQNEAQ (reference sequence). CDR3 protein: CASSLGGQDFEGFF. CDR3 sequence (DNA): TGTGCCAGCAGCTTAGGGGGACAGGATTTTGAAGGTTTCTTT.

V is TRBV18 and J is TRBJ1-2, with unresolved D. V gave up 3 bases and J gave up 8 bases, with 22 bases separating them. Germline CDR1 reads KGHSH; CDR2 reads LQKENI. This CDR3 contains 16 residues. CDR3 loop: CASSPKALIRPDGYTF. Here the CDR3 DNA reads TGTGCCAGCTCACCGAAGGCTTTAATCCGCCCCGACGGCTACACCTTC.

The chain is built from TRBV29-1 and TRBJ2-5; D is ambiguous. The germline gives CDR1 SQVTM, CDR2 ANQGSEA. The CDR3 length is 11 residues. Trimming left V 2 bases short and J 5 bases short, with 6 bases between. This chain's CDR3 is CSVEYRETQYF. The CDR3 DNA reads TGCAGCGTTGAATATCGGGAGACCCAGTACTTC.

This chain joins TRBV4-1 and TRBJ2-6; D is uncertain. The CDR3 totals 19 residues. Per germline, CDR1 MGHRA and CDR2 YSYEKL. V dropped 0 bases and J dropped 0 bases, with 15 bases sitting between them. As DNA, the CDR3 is TGCGCCAGCAGCCAAGATGGTACACCCTTAGACTCTGGGGCCAACGTCCTGACTTTC. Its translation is CASSQDGTPLDSGANVLTF.

This chain's CDR3 is CASKLLAGRASTDTQYF. The DNA of the CDR3 is TGTGCCAGCAAATTACTAGCGGGGCGCGCTAGCACAGATACGCAGTATTTT. This chain uses TRBV5-6 with TRBJ2-3; 10 bases are shared with TRBD2. The CDR3 runs to 17 residues. J was trimmed by 0 bases and V by 6 bases; bases with no gene match: 10. The germline gives CDR1 SGHDT, CDR2 YYEEEE.

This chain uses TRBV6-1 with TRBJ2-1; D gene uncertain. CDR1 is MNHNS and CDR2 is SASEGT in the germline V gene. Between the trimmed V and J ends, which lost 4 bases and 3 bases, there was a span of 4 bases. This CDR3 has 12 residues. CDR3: CASSAVYNEQFF. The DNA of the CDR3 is TGTGCCAGCAGTGCGGTCTACAATGAGCAGTTCTTC.